A single T cell receptor beta chain is shown here with its context. This receptor's antigen is unknown. Base qualities are not recorded, but no much larger clone differs from it by a single base. The sample originates from a study of blood T cell repertoires in COVID-19 (dated by TCRdb to 2019 to 2021). Background for the entire study: Samples from collaborators originated in the United States, Italy and Spain and spanned both the acute and convalescent phases of COVID-19. Where available, HLA class I and class II types were taken from metadata supplied by the sample provider and were not determined by assay-based typing. Samples were obtained from the ongoing ImmuneRACE study (first 160 participants) and from 1,000 to 1,500 subjects provided by 6 global collaborators. Deeply sampled blood TCRbeta repertoires from subjects exposed to, actively infected with, or recovered from COVID-19 were included in the dataset. Sample metadata almost always included a de-identified subject ID, COVID-19 status, age in years and sex. The repertoires were made available in a free public database intended to serve as a resource for research on the immune response to SARS-CoV-2. The material from the prospective study consisted of cDNA or gDNA derived from T cells, B-cell-depleted T cells, or PBMCs. The paper's findings and limits, for the study overall: The quantity of clinical and demographic metadata differed by source and by participant and was supplied without curation.

TCRbeta CDR3 regions were amplified from genomic DNA using the immunoSEQ Assay, a bias-controlled multiplex PCR. The original pipeline was this. Nucleated cell counts per sample were estimated from amplification of reference gene primers within the assay. To quantify the absolute abundance of each unique TCRbeta CDR3 rearrangement, sequence reads were collapsed and filtered. For each sample, productive Simpson clonality was calculated as the square root of Simpson's diversity index over productive rearrangements. The table comes from immuneACCESS by way of TCRdb, which keeps in-frame sequences with V and J called. Part of the clones is missing from these tables; in studies checked, under half for an unresolved V gene and the rest for unknown reasons. That table is the source of V, J and clone size, and D and trimming were worked out from the DNA. For this sample there are roughly 240,000 clones; approximately 89% appear just once. The ten largest clones add up to approximately 2.3% of the sample.

Enrolling through a virtual design, the prospective study's participants ranged in age from about 18 to 89 years and lived across 24 United States geographic areas. To assign participants to cohorts, the prospective study relied on clinical history that participants themselves reported in a screening survey and a study questionnaire. Mobile phlebotomists in the prospective study collected whole blood, serum and a nasopharyngeal or oropharyngeal swab from every participant. Over a roughly 2-month period, participants in the prospective study had the option of providing additional blood draws and questionnaires. Blood samples from the prospective study were shipped frozen or at room temperature prior to DNA extraction. CDR1 and CDR2, per the germline V gene, are MRHNA and SNTAGT. Including the terminal cysteine and phenylalanine, the CDR3 comprises 14 residues. The CDR3 DNA has 42 bases and is translated from base 1. At the junction V is shortened by 6 bases and J by 7 bases; bases outside the gene matches: 11.

The specimen sequenced was PBMCs or T cells enriched from blood (not recorded which). The TCR was taken from a woman in her thirties or forties with acute COVID-19. The rearranged chain carries TRBV6-4 and TRBJ1-1, and TRBD1 aligns with 7 junction nucleotides. The CDR3 region has the sequence CASSVDRAIGEAFF. The bases are TGTGCCAGCAGCGTCGACAGGGCGATTGGTGAAGCTTTCTTT.